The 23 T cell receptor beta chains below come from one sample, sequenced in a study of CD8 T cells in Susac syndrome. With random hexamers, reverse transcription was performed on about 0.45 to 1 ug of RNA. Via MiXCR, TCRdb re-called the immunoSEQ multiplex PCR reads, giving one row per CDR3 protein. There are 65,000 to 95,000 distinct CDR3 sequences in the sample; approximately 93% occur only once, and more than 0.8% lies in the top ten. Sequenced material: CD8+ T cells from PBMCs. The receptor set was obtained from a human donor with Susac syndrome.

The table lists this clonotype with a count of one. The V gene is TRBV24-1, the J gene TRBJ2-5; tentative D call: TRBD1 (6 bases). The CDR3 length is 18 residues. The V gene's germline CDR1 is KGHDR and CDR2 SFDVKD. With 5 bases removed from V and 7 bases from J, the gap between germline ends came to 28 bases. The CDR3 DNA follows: TGTGCCACCAGTGGCTCCCACCATTGGGACAAGGGAGAGGGGACCCAGTACTTC. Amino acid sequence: CATSGSHHWDKGEGTQYF.

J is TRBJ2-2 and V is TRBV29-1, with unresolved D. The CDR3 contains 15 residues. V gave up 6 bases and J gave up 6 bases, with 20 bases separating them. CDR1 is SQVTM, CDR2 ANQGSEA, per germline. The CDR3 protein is CSVETLEVGPGELFF. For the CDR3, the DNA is TGCAGCGTAGAGACCCTAGAGGTCGGTCCCGGGGAGCTGTTTTTT.

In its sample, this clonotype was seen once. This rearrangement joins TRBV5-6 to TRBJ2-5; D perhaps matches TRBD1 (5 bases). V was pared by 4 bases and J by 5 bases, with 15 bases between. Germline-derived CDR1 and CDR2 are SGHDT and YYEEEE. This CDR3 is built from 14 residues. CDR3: CASSTGRGGETQYF. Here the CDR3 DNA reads TGTGCCAGCAGCACCGGAAGGGGTGGGGAGACCCAGTACTTC.

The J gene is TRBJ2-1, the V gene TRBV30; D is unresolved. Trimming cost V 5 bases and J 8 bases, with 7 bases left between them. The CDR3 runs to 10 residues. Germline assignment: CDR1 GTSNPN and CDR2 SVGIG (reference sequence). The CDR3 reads CAWSGHEQFF. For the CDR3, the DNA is TGTGCCTGGTCCGGCCATGAGCAGTTCTTC.

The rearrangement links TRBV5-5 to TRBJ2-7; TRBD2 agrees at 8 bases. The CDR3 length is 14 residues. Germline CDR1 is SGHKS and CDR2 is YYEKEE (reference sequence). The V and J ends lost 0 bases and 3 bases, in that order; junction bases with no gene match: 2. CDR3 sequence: CASSLGSGNYEQYF. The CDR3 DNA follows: TGTGCCAGCAGCTTGGGTAGCGGGAACTACGAGCAGTACTTC. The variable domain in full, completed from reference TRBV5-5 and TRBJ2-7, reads DAGVTQSPTHLIKTRGQQVTLRCSPISGHKSVSWYQQVLGQGPQFIFQYYEKEERGRGNFPDRFSARQFPNYSSELNVNALLLGDSALYLCASSLGSGNYEQYFGPGTRLTVT.

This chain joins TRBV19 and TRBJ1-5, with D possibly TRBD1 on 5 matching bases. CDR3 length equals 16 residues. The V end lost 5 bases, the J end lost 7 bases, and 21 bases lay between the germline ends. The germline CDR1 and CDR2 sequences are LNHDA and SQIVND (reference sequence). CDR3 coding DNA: TGTGCCAGTAGTGTCGCTTTGGAGGGGATCGGACAGCCCCAGCATTTT. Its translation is CASSVALEGIGQPQHF. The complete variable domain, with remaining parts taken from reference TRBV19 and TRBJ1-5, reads DGGITQSPKYLFRKEGQNVTLSCEQNLNHDAMYWYRQDPGQGLRLIYYSQIVNDFQKGDIAEGYSVSREKKESFPLTVTSAQKNPTAFYLCASSVALEGIGQPQHFGDGTRLSIL.

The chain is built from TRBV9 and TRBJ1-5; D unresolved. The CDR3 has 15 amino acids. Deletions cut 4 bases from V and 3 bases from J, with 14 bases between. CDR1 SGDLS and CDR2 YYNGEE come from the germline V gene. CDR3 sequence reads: CASSPKIGINQPQHF. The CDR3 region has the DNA TGTGCCAGCAGCCCCAAAATAGGAATCAATCAGCCCCAGCATTTT.

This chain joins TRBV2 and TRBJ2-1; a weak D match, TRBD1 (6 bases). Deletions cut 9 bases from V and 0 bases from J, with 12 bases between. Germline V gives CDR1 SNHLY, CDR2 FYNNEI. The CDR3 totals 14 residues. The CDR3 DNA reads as TGTGCCAGGGGGGCGCATAGCTCCTACAATGAGCAGTTCTTC. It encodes CARGAHSSYNEQFF. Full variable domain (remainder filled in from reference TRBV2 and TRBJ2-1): EPEVTQTPSHQVTQMGQEVILRCVPISNHLYFYWYRQILGQKVEFLVSFYNNEISEKSEIFDDQFSVERPDGSNFTLKIRSTKLEDSAMYFCARGAHSSYNEQFFGPGTRLTVL.

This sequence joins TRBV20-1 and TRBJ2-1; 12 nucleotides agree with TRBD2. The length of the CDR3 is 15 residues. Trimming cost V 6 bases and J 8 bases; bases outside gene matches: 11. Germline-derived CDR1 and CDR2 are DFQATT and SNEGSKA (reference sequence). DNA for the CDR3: TGCAGTGCCACAGCTAGCGGGAGGGCATCGGATGAGCAGTTCTTC. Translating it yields CSATASGRASDEQFF.

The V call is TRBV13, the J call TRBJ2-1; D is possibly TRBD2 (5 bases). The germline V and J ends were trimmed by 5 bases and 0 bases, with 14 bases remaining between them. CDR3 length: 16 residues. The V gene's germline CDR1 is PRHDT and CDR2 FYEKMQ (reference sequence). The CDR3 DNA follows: TGTGCCAGCAGCGGCCAAGCGGAAAGCTCCTACAATGAGCAGTTCTTC. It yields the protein CASSGQAESSYNEQFF.

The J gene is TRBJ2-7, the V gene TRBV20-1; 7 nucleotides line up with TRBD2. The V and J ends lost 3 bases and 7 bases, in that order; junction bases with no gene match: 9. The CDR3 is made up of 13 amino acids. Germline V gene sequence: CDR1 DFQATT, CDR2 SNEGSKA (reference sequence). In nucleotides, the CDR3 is TGCAGTGCTAGGCCCCTAGGAGCGGGGGAGCAGTACTTC. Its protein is CSARPLGAGEQYF.

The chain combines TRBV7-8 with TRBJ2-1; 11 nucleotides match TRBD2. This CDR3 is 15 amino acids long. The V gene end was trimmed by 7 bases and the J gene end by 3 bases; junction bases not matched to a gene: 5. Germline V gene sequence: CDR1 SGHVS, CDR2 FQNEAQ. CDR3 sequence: CASNPGTSGYNEQFF. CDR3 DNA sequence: TGTGCCAGCAACCCCGGGACTAGCGGCTACAATGAGCAGTTCTTC.

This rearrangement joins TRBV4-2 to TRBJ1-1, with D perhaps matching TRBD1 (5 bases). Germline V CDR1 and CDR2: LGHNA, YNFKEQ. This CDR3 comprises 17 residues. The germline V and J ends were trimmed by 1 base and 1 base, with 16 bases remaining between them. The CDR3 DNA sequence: TGTGCCAGCAGCCAAGCCTTGATAGGGCAGGGGAACACTGAAGCTTTCTTT. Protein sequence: CASSQALIGQGNTEAFF.

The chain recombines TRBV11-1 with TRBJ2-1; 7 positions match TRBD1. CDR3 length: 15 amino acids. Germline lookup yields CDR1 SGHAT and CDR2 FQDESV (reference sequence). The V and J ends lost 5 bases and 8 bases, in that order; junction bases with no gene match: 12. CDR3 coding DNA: TGTGCCAGCAGCCGGGGACAGTCTGTAGGCCATGAGCAGTTCTTC. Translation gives CASSRGQSVGHEQFF. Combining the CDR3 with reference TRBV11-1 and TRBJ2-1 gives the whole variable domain EAEVAQSPRYKITEKSQAVAFWCDPISGHATLYWYRQILGQGPELLVQFQDESVVDDSQLPKDRFSAERLKGVDSTLKIQPAELGDSAMYLCASSRGQSVGHEQFFGPGTRLTVL.

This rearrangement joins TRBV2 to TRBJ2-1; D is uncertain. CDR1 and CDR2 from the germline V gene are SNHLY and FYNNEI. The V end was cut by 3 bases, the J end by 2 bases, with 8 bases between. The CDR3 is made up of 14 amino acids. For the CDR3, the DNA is TGTGCCAGCAGTGACAGCAAGACCTACAATGAGCAGTTCTTC. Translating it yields CASSDSKTYNEQFF.

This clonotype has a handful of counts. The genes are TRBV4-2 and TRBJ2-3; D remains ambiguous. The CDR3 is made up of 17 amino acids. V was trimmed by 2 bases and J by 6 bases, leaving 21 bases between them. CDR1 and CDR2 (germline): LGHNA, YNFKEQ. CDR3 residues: CASSQNEREVAVDTQYF. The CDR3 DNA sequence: TGTGCCAGCAGCCAAAACGAGAGAGAAGTGGCGGTCGATACGCAGTATTTT.

CDR3 coding DNA: TGCGCCAGCAGCCAAGGGACCGGGCGAACCTACGAGCAGTACTTC. Translating gives CASSQGTGRTYEQYF. The chain carries TRBV4-3 and TRBJ2-7; no clear D. The germline V gene encodes CDR1 LGHNA and CDR2 YSLEER. Trimming stripped 1 base from V and 2 bases from J, with 12 bases between. The CDR3 loop spans 15 amino acids.

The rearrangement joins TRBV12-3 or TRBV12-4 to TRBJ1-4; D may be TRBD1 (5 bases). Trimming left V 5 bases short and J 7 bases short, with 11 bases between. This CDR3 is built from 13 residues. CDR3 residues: CASSPGTGEKLFF. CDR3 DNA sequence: TGTGCCAGCAGTCCGGGGACGGGTGAAAAACTGTTTTTT.

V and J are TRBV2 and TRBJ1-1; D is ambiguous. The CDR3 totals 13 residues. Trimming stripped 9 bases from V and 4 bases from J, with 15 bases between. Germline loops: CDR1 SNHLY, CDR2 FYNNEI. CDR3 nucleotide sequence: TGTGCCAGACTACCTCCTGGGAGCACTGAAGCTTTCTTT. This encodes CARLPPGSTEAFF. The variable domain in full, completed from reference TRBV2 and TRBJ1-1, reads EPEVTQTPSHQVTQMGQEVILRCVPISNHLYFYWYRQILGQKVEFLVSFYNNEISEKSEIFDDQFSVERPDGSNFTLKIRSTKLEDSAMYFCARLPPGSTEAFFGQGTRLTVV.

DNA for the CDR3: TGCGCCAGCAGCCATCTCAGCGGGGGTAGCTACGAGCAGTACTTC. Its protein product is CASSHLSGGSYEQYF. The chain recombines TRBV5-1 with TRBJ2-7, with 8 bases fitting TRBD2. The trim removed 4 bases at V and 3 bases at J, leaving 9 bases unmatched. This CDR3 is 15 amino acids long. Germline V CDR1 and CDR2: SGHRS, YFSETQ.

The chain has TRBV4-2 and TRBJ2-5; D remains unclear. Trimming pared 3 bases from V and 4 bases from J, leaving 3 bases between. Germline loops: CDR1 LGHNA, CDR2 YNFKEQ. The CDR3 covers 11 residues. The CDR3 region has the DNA TGTGCCAGCAGCCACTCAGAGACCCAGTACTTC. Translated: CASSHSETQYF.

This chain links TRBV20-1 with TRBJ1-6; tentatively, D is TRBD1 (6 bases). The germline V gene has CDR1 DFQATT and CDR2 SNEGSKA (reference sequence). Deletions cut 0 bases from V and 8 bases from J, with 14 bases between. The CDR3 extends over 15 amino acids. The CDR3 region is CSARDILEGDSPLHF. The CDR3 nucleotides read TGCAGTGCTAGAGATATTCTGGAGGGGGATTCACCCCTCCACTTT.

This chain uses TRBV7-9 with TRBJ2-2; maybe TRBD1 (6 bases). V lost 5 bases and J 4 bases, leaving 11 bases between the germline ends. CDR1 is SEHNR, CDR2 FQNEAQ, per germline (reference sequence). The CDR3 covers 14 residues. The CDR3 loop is CASSPTGSTGELFF. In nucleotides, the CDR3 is TGTGCCAGCAGCCCTACAGGGAGCACCGGGGAGCTGTTTTTT.